These 2 T cell receptor beta chains were sequenced from one sample in a study of blood T cell repertoires in COVID-19. Measured with immunoSEQ multiplex PCR; TCRdb has only the in-frame clones, and not every one. The table shows approximately 260,000 clones, with approximately 86% occurring only once. Sequencing input: PBMCs or T cells enriched from blood (not recorded which). The receptor source for this set is a woman aged 25 to 39 with acute COVID-19.

The chain links TRBV10-3 to TRBJ2-7; 8 bases fit TRBD2. This CDR3 is built from 16 residues. J lost 4 bases, V lost 0 bases, and 8 bases had no gene match. Germline CDR1 is ENHRY and CDR2 is SYGVKD. The CDR3 loop is CAISESVAGSRYEQYF. For the CDR3, the DNA is TGTGCCATCAGTGAGTCGGTAGCGGGATCTCGGTACGAGCAGTACTTC.

The rearrangement links TRBV28 to TRBJ1-2; TRBD1 is a possible D gene (6 bases). The germline V gene encodes CDR1 MDHEN and CDR2 SYDVKM. This CDR3 contains 16 residues. V lost 1 base and J lost 4, with 16 bases in between. CDR3 sequence: CASSLLVDRYLYGYTF. The CDR3 DNA reads as TGTGCCAGCAGTTTATTGGTGGACAGATACCTCTATGGCTACACCTTC.